This note documents a single T cell receptor beta chain sequence. The data were obtained in a study of blood T cell repertoires in COVID-19. For the study at large: Some COVID-19 samples were acute and others convalescent; all came from the United States, Italy and Spain.

The CDR3 consists of 14 residues. The V gene end was trimmed by 3 bases and the J gene end by 8 bases; junction bases not matched to a gene: 4. CDR1 SGHVS and CDR2 FQNEAQ come from the germline V gene. One Seattle source followed patients from active infection through their disease course. The protocol was immunoSEQ multiplex PCR, while the TCRdb copy is restricted to in-frame clones and leaves out a portion. The table records around 190,000 clones, around nine tenths of them present only once. The rearrangement joins TRBV7-8 to TRBJ1-6, with TRBD1 identical over 7 bases. The source is a man in his fifties with COVID-19, enrolled during active disease. Sequencing was done on a sample of peripheral blood. The CDR3 region is CASSLGQKDSPLHF. The CDR3 nucleotides are TGTGCCAGCAGCTTGGGACAGAAAGATTCACCCCTCCACTTT.